This TCR beta chain originates from a study of blood T cell repertoires in COVID-19 (dated by TCRdb to between 2020 and 2021). With respect to the entire study: Collaborator samples came from the United States, Italy and Spain and covered acute and convalescent phases of COVID-19. The material from the prospective study consisted of cDNA or gDNA derived from T cells, B-cell-depleted T cells, or PBMCs. The samples were drawn from the first 160 participants of the ongoing ImmuneRACE study and from 950 to 1,500 subjects provided by 6 global collaborators. Subjects who had been exposed to COVID-19, were actively infected with it, or had recovered from it provided the deeply sampled blood TCRbeta repertoires that made up the dataset. HLA class I and class II types, where available, came from metadata supplied by the sample provider rather than from assay-based typing. The repertoires were released in a freely available public database meant as a resource for research on the immune response to SARS-CoV-2. The sample metadata nearly always contained a de-identified subject ID, COVID-19 status, age in years and sex.

Of note for this clone: Its binding antigen is unknown. There are no base qualities to consult, and no much larger clone falls within one base.

TCRbeta CDR3 regions were amplified from genomic DNA by means of the immunoSEQ Assay, a bias-controlled multiplex PCR. The study's own analysis went as follows. The number of nucleated cells in each sample was estimated from the amplification of reference gene primers within the assay. Sequence reads were collapsed and filtered to measure the absolute abundance of every unique TCRbeta CDR3 rearrangement. For each sample, productive Simpson clonality was calculated as the square root of Simpson's diversity index across productive rearrangements. The table comes from immuneACCESS by way of TCRdb, which keeps in-frame sequences with V and J called. Part of the clones is missing from these tables; in studies checked, under half for an unresolved V gene and the rest for unknown reasons. That table is the source of V, J and clone size, and D and trimming were worked out from the DNA. In this sample the table shows about 190,000 clones, roughly 89% of which occur a single time. Of the sample, approximately 0.64% is held by the ten largest clones.

Each collaborating institution followed its own protocols to collect whole blood in K2EDTA tubes. For TCRbeta analysis, collaborators shipped samples in one of three forms: frozen whole blood, isolated PBMCs, or DNA extracted from either of those sample types. Sequences SEHNR (CDR1) and FQNEAQ (CDR2) are obtained from the germline V gene (reference sequence). Reading from cysteine to phenylalanine, the CDR3 counts 15 amino acids. Only the CDR3 DNA is retained, 45 bases long and in frame from the first base. Trimming at the junction amounts to 1 base on V and 4 bases on J, and the germline ends lie 13 bases apart. General conclusions and limits of the study: How much clinical and demographic metadata was included differed by source and by participant, and the metadata was provided uncurated.

The TCR was taken from a man aged 45-65 years with acute or convalescent COVID-19. The sequencing input was peripheral blood. Recombination connected TRBV7-9 to TRBJ1-1; the D gene identity is not certain. Read as DNA, the sequence is TGTGCCAGCAGCTTAGTAAGTCGCGGGGTCACTGAAGCTTTCTTT. The resulting protein is CASSLVSRGVTEAFF.